This T cell receptor (beta chain) appears in the sequencing data of a study of cytomegalovirus exposure and HLA in healthy donors (dated by TCRdb to between 2016 and 2019). Regarding the complete study: In an earlier analysis of 450 to 750 of the donors, 250 to 350 Gb of sequence data and approximately 100 million unique TCR beta sequences from about 179 million T cells were reported. In an earlier analysis of a few hundred of the donors, high-throughput TCR beta sequencing was used to judge whether each TCR beta V gene segment behaved as functional or pseudogenic. All discovery cohort repertoires had been generated on a single sequencing platform. Along with the approximately 670-subject first cohort, a separate validation cohort of over 90 different subjects was used. An early release that covered about 640 HLA-typed donors contained approximately 300 gigabases of sequencing data and 65 million to 100 million unique TCR sequences. The later analysis used no new phenotypic data to find candidate immune exposures, relying instead on TCR beta sequences and their occurrence across donors. Across 300 to 500 genotyped donors of the cohort, an average of about 240,000 unique TCR beta nucleotide sequences per donor were sequenced, and 15% to 20% of those sequences were non-productive. A few DR-DQ haplotypes were treated as single units for association and clustering because of strong linkage in the cohort. To predict cytomegalovirus infection status, the study combined high-throughput TCR immunosequencing, statistical association of individual TCRs with disease status, and machine learning. HLA typing included class I and class II loci at four-digit resolution. A later analysis re-examined previously published TCR beta repertoires from hundreds of donors and added high-resolution HLA genotyping to investigate patterns of TCR occurrence. The study aimed to test whether cataloging public T cell receptors could reveal signatures of past pathogen exposure. A later genetic analysis used genome-wide SNP genotypes for about three fifths of the roughly 700 donors, treating that subset as a discovery cohort. Typing coverage varied by locus: roughly 629-630 donors for A, B, C, DRB1 and DQB1; under 550 for DQA1; 600 to 610 for DPA1; about 450 for DPB1. The study profiled the T cell repertoires of around 700 subjects by immunosequencing and related them to cytomegalovirus serostatus. Donor age, sex, ethnicity and CMV serostatus were compiled together with the repertoire data. Among the approximately 430 genotyped donors, 75% to 90% belonged to the genetic ancestry cluster associated with self-reported Caucasian donors.

Paper-wide results and their limitations: A later genetic analysis associated a missense DCLRE1C variant with V-gene and J-gene trimming of TCR beta chains, and an independent cohort replicated the association. A further reported finding was that TCR beta sequences accurately predicted the HLA-A and HLA-B alleles for most subjects in the first cohort. Correlated functional status among segregating V segments might reflect linkage disequilibrium, but an unknown experimental factor could not be ruled out. In a later analysis, the rate of TCR association differed among HLA loci, with DRB1 alleles having the most associated TCRs and HLA-C alleles having the fewest. The authors suggested that the approach could potentially be generalized to other disease states and immunological phenotypes. This cohort had only TCR beta chains sequenced, and the lack of alpha or paired-chain data limited which features could be detected. Most CMV-associated TCR beta chains appeared to be HLA-restricted in a later analysis, and the HLA associations seemed to be driven largely by CMV exposure. Seventeen rarely observed V segments, including chromosome 9 orphons, were excluded from the earlier analysis of just under 600 of the donors because counts were too low. For the cohort, immune exposure information was limited to CMV serostatus. Broadly in line with IMGT annotations, most TCR beta V segments showed up in productive rearrangements about 90% or about 30% of the time in an earlier analysis of several hundred of the donors. A later analysis reported that several top co-occurrence clusters appeared linked to parvovirus B19, influenza, CMV and Epstein-Barr virus. Roughly uniform sequencing depth across donors was assumed in presence/absence analyses, although this assumption may not hold. In a later analysis, around 17,000 TCR beta sequences were associated with specific HLA alleles at a false discovery rate of 0.05. While some public TCRs were present in many individuals, most TCR sequences turned up only very rarely across donors. A group of highly shared sequence variants was considered likely to be a technical artifact of the sequencing pipeline. In the study, about 150 TCR beta chains were listed as associated with cytomegalovirus. In a later analysis, HLA-associated TCR beta chains showed more clonal expansion and lower generation probabilities than non-associated chains that were equally common. A few of the identified cytomegalovirus-associated TCR beta chains were confirmed in vitro to be specific for cytomegalovirus antigens. Because HLA typing was unavailable for some donors at each locus, only the typed subset was used in association tests. Assigning TCR associations to individual alleles was difficult when HLA alleles, especially DR and DQ, strongly co-occurred. A later genetic analysis reported fewer N-insertions in productive TCRs among donors in an Asian-associated ancestry cluster than the roughly 620-donor mean. The classifier was reported to diagnose cytomegalovirus status with high specificity and sensitivity in both the original cohort and the validation cohort.

Library creation used the immunoSEQ multiplex PCR assay. The multiplex PCR relied on a mix of 60 forward primers for TCR Vbeta segments and 13 reverse primers for TCR Jbeta segments. A multiplex PCR assay on genomic DNA amplified the CDR3 region of rearranged TCR beta genes. The Illumina HiSeq System was used to sequence the amplified TCR beta libraries as 87-base-pair reads. The authors processed their data as follows. Across the roughly 700 repertoires, a later analysis counted approximately 83 million unique TCR beta chains, around 11 million of which were shared by at least two donors. Raw reads were error-corrected and collapsed into unique sequences by a nearest-neighbor algorithm in which closely related sequences were merged to remove PCR and sequencing errors. Alignment of CDR3 sequences to IMGT reference sequences was used to assign V, D and J gene segments. For a sequence to be retained, at least a six-nucleotide match to both a V gene segment and a J gene segment was required. A rearrangement was called productive if the CDR3 had no stop codons and remained in frame with V and J, and every other rearrangement was called non-productive. CDR3 was defined according to IMGT convention as the region running from the second conserved V-encoded cysteine to the conserved J-encoded phenylalanine. The earlier analysis of about 530 of the donors excluded any sequence lacking an unambiguous match to a single V gene segment. In an earlier analysis of several hundred of the donors, V segments were called functional above 56.7% productive rearrangements and were called segregating when the between-donor standard deviation exceeded 5%. To diagnose cytomegalovirus status from the catalog of TCR beta chain sequences, a statistical classification framework was built. V and J gene assignment, in a later analysis, came from comparing TCR nucleotide sequences with IMGT/GENE-DB human TR gene sequences. In a later analysis, CDR3 sequences and most-parsimonious VDJ recombination scenarios were assigned using the TCRdist pipeline. In a later analysis, each TCR beta chain was defined by its CDR3 amino acid sequence together with its V-gene family, and reads lacking a unique V-gene family were excluded. A later analysis removed 500 to 600 highly shared, low-generation-probability nucleotide sequences to deal with suspected cross-contamination and a sequencing artifact. In a later analysis, a clonal expansion index for each public chain was calculated from normalized within-repertoire ranks of inferred template counts. In a later analysis, generation probabilities were computed with a VDJ recombination model fitted to out-of-frame rearrangements, and the resulting probabilities were checked against IGoR. In a later analysis, hypergeometric tests were used to score TCR-TCR, TCR-HLA and TCR-CMV co-occurrence, with a repertoire-size bias correction applied to TCR pairs. In a later analysis, false discovery rates were estimated by permuting HLA or CMV assignments 20 times. A later analysis grouped co-occurring TCRs with DBSCAN, adding TCRdist sequence similarity when clustering within HLA-allele-positive subsets. Co-occurrence clustering excluded repertoires with fewer than 30,000 or more than 120,000 public chains, plus five with anomalous nucleotide sharing. TCRdb carries this immuneACCESS record with in-frame sequences only. Its versions omit some clonotypes, under half of them owing to an unresolved V gene in the studies checked, with the rest unexplained. That table supplies the V and J calls and clone size; D and trimming were determined from the DNA. This sample is represented by about 200,000 clones; more than 60% of them were singletons. About 1.7% of the sample is held by the ten biggest clonotypes.

Regarding this clone: The clone's antigen remains unknown. The record has no base qualities; no much larger clone is one base away.

The cohort consisted of fewer than 700 healthy bone marrow donors. At the time of sampling, every cohort member was nominally healthy, though immune exposures that went unrecorded were likely present. The donor tested CMV seronegative and was one of the 352 seronegative cohort members. Every donor gave a peripheral blood sample, and the peripheral blood mononuclear cells from that sample were used for TCR beta sequencing. Genomic DNA was extracted from the blood cell samples with the Qiagen DNeasy Blood Extraction Kit. This TCR was recovered from a man aged 50-59 years in good health and CMV-seronegative. Sequences were obtained from PBMCs.

The CDR3 has the sequence CASSLATGKEQYF. At the DNA level, the sequence is TGTGCCAGCAGCTTAGCAACAGGGAAGGAGCAGTACTTC. The sequence joins TRBV7-8 to TRBJ2-7; TRBD1 is perhaps the D gene, given 6 matching bases. The germline V gene gives CDR1 as SGHVS and CDR2 as FQNEAQ. The CDR3 sequence holds 13 residues, the cysteine and phenylalanine included. The read is trimmed to its CDR3 DNA, 39 bases read in frame from base 1. V gives up 0 bases and J gives up 7 bases, and the segment between their germline ends measures 10 bases.